What follows are 13 T cell receptor beta chains derived from one specimen sequenced in a study of graft-versus-host responses after intestinal transplantation. TCRdb's table, derived via immunoSEQ multiplex PCR, lists solely in-frame clones and lacks some. The table records more than 70,000 clones, roughly 90% of them present only once. Their antigen targets remain unknown. The material was unstimulated CD4+ T cells sorted from spleen or lymph node cells, obtained before intestinal transplant. The receptors derive from a human donor who received an intestinal transplant.

This clone was found once. V and J are TRBV27 and TRBJ2-6, with TRBD1 identical over 7 bases. J lost 4 bases, V lost 4 bases, and 16 bases had no gene match. CDR1 and CDR2 from the germline V gene are MNHEY and SMNVEV (reference sequence). The CDR3 length is 19 residues. CDR3: CASSSDRGGGPRGANVLTF. DNA of the CDR3: TGTGCCAGCAGTTCCGACAGAGGGGGCGGCCCTCGAGGGGCCAACGTCCTGACTTTC.

The rearrangement joins TRBV18 to TRBJ1-6; 9 nucleotides agree with TRBD1. The CDR3 is 16 amino acids. The ends lost 3 bases at V and 8 bases at J; junction bases unmatched: 8. CDR1 is KGHSH and CDR2 is LQKENI in the germline V gene. The CDR3 is CASSPRRDRADSPLHF. The CDR3 DNA sequence: TGTGCCAGCTCACCCAGAAGGGACAGGGCGGATTCACCCCTCCACTTT.

The chain is built from TRBV25-1 and TRBJ1-1; maybe TRBD1 (6 bases). This CDR3 has 16 residues. Germline V CDR1 and CDR2: MGHDK, SYGVNS. V lost 4 bases and J lost 1, with 16 bases in between. DNA for the CDR3: TGTGCCAGCAGTGGATCAATTGGACAGCCGAACACTGAAGCTTTCTTT. It yields the protein CASSGSIGQPNTEAFF.

V and J are TRBV5-8 and TRBJ2-7; 12 nucleotides agree with TRBD1. The J segment lost 7 bases and the V segment lost 4 bases, leaving 12 bases of the junction unmatched. This CDR3 contains 16 residues. Germline V gene lookup returns CDR1 SGHTS and CDR2 YDEGEE. The CDR3 DNA sequence: TGTGCCAGCAGCGACCTTATGGGACAGGGGGCCTCAGAGCAGTACTTC. Translating gives CASSDLMGQGASEQYF.

This clone was recorded once. This chain joins TRBV19 and TRBJ1-2; the D gene is possibly TRBD1 (6 bases). The CDR3 consists of 13 residues. Germline V gives CDR1 LNHDA, CDR2 SQIVND (reference sequence). V was clipped by 7 bases and J by 4 bases, with 13 bases between them. Written as DNA, the CDR3 is TGTGCCAGTAACGCAGGGGATCCCTATGGCTACACCTTC. Amino acid sequence: CASNAGDPYGYTF.

The chain uses TRBV7-9 and TRBJ2-1; 11 bases map to TRBD2. This CDR3 is built from 16 residues. The V segment lost 5 bases and the J segment 6 bases; nucleotides outside the gene matches: 9. Germline CDR1 reads SEHNR; CDR2 reads FQNEAQ (reference sequence). CDR3 DNA sequence: TGTGCCAGCAGCGCCATAACTAGCGGGGGAACCAATGAGCAGTTCTTC. It encodes CASSAITSGGTNEQFF.

V is TRBV6-1 and J is TRBJ1-4; tentative D call: TRBD1 (6 bases). V lost 1 base to trimming and J lost 9 bases, with 15 bases between them. The CDR3 covers 15 residues. From germline, CDR1 is MNHNS and CDR2 SASEGT. The CDR3 region is CASSEVWQGIKKLFF. For the CDR3, the DNA is TGTGCCAGCAGTGAAGTCTGGCAGGGGATAAAAAAACTGTTTTTT.

The chain is built from TRBV11-3 and TRBJ2-4; 7 bases line up with TRBD1. The CDR3 sequence is 16 residues long. V lost 1 base, J lost 2 bases, and 5 bases stayed unmatched. Looked up from germline, CDR1 is SGHNT and CDR2 is YENEEA. CDR3 sequence reads: CASSLGQGETKNIQYF. The CDR3 DNA follows: TGTGCCAGCAGCTTAGGACAGGGCGAAACCAAAAACATTCAGTACTTC.

The chain combines TRBV10-1 with TRBJ2-3; tentative D call: TRBD2 (6 bases). This CDR3 is 16 amino acids long. Trimming left V 2 bases short and J 4 bases short, with 16 bases between. Germline V gene data show CDR1 as WNHNN and CDR2 as SYGVQD (reference sequence). The CDR3 coding sequence is TGCGCCAGCAGTGAGAGGGCGGGGCCTTCCCCAGATACGCAGTATTTT. Residues: CASSERAGPSPDTQYF.

The chain uses TRBV27 and TRBJ2-7; D gene uncertain. This CDR3 has 13 amino acids. The germline V and J ends were trimmed by 1 base and 3 bases, with 7 bases remaining between them. Germline values: CDR1 MNHEY, CDR2 SMNVEV (reference sequence). The CDR3 region is CASSLFPHYEQYF. CDR3 DNA: TGTGCCAGCAGTTTATTCCCCCACTACGAGCAGTACTTC.

The V and J genes are TRBV5-5 and TRBJ1-2; 8 bases map to TRBD1. The CDR3 spans 14 residues. Germline CDR1 reads SGHKS; CDR2 reads YYEKEE (reference sequence). The J segment lost 8 bases and the V segment lost 3 bases, leaving 9 bases of the junction unmatched. Written as DNA, the CDR3 is TGTGCCAGCAGCTCCGGGACAGGCCCTGGAGGCTACACCTTC. Translation: CASSSGTGPGGYTF.

V usage is TRBV18 and J usage is TRBJ1-1, with D uncertain. Trimming removed 3 bases at V and 4 bases at J, with 6 bases between. CDR3 size: 12 residues. The germline V gene encodes CDR1 KGHSH and CDR2 LQKENI. The CDR3 protein is CASSPPGTEAFF. In DNA form, the CDR3 reads TGTGCCAGCTCACCCCCGGGCACTGAAGCTTTCTTT.

V and J are TRBV6-1 and TRBJ2-7; a weak D match, TRBD1 (9 bases). This CDR3 contains 15 residues. V was shortened by 6 bases and J by 1 base, with 16 bases between the two germline ends. Germline V lookup: CDR1 MNHNS, CDR2 SASEGT. CDR3 sequence (DNA): TGTGCCAGCAGGACGGGAGGGACAGGGTCCTACGAGCAGTACTTC. Its protein product is CASRTGGTGSYEQYF.